One and the same sample provided the 6 T cell receptor beta chains below, sequenced in a study of TIL therapy for anti-PD-1-resistant metastatic lung cancer. Sequencing used immunoSEQ v3. Sequencing was performed with immunoSEQ multiplex PCR; in TCRdb, only in-frame clones are kept and a portion is missing. The sample holds 6,200 or so clones, around 60% seen once. Noted time point: pre-treatment sample, taken before nivolumab and TIL therapy. The tumor samples were excised metastases, mostly pleural nodules or supraclavicular lymph nodes. The input for sequencing was tumor tissue, taken at baseline. The source of these receptors is a person between 25 and 79 years old with non-small cell lung cancer.

Only one count was recorded for this clone. The chain is built from TRBV7-3 and TRBJ2-1; 11 bases are shared with TRBD2. V lost 5 bases to trimming and J lost 8 bases; unmatched junction nucleotides: 11. This CDR3 contains 16 residues. Germline V gene data show CDR1 as SGHTA and CDR2 as FQGTGA. The CDR3: CASSIRLAGRVDEQFF. The CDR3 DNA sequence: TGTGCCAGCAGCATCCGACTAGCGGGAAGAGTTGATGAGCAGTTCTTC. Using reference TRBV7-3 and TRBJ2-1 for the parts outside the CDR3, the full variable domain is GAGVSQTPSNKVTEKGKYVELRCDPISGHTALYWYRQSLGQGPEFLIYFQGTGAADDSGLPNDRFFAVRPEGSVSTLKIQRTERGDSAVYLCASSIRLAGRVDEQFFGPGTRLTVL.

This CDR3 is CASSHSDTGGARYF. CDR3 nucleotides: TGTGCCAGCAGCCACTCCGATACAGGGGGCGCGCGGTATTTT. The chain employs TRBV7-6 and TRBJ2-3, with TRBD1 identical over 9 bases. With 5 bases clipped from V and 14 bases from J, the junction kept 14 bases outside the gene matches. The CDR3 loop spans 14 amino acids. Germline V gives CDR1 SGHVS, CDR2 FNYEAQ.

The chain uses TRBV28 and TRBJ1-1; TRBD1 matches 7 bases. The CDR3 has 14 amino acids. Trimming cost V 5 bases and J 4 bases; bases outside gene matches: 7. CDR1 and CDR2 (germline): MDHEN, SYDVKM. The CDR3 nucleotides are TGTGCCAGCAGTAGACAGGGCCTGGGCACTGAAGCTTTCTTT. Translated, it gives CASSRQGLGTEAFF.

This clone was detected a few times. In DNA, the CDR3 is TGTGCCAGCAGAGGACAGGTTTCCGATAATTCACCCCTCCACTTT. It codes for CASRGQVSDNSPLHF. The genes are TRBV27 and TRBJ1-6; TRBD1 matches 7 bases. CDR3 size: 15 residues. The trim removed 6 bases at V and 5 bases at J, leaving 7 bases unmatched. Germline V CDR1 and CDR2: MNHEY, SMNVEV (reference sequence).

The chain recombines TRBV7-9 with TRBJ1-1; D is perhaps TRBD1 (6 bases). The ends were cut back, 1 base at V and 3 bases at J, with 6 bases in the middle. CDR1 and CDR2 from the germline V gene are SEHNR and FQNEAQ (reference sequence). The CDR3 has 13 residues. The CDR3 DNA reads as TGTGCCAGCAGCTTAGAGGGGGACACTGAAGCTTTCTTT. This sequence encodes CASSLEGDTEAFF.

The gene calls are TRBV6-2 or TRBV6-3 and TRBJ2-7, with D possibly matching TRBD1 (6 bases). Germline V gene data show CDR1 as MNHEY and CDR2 as SVGEGT. V gave up 5 bases and J gave up 1 base, with 18 bases separating them. The CDR3 extends over 16 amino acids. CDR3 nucleotides: TGTGCCAGCAGTACGATCGGGATACAGGGATCCTACGAGCAGTACTTC. Amino acids: CASSTIGIQGSYEQYF.